This TCR beta chain emerged from a study of blood T cell repertoires in COVID-19. This clone came up a few times. V lost 5 bases and J lost 4; bases outside the gene matches: 5. Germline V gene lookup returns CDR1 SNHLY and CDR2 FYNNEI. The CDR3 loop spans 15 amino acids. Method: immunoSEQ multiplex PCR; TCRdb's copy keeps in-frame clones and lacks some. Seen here are more than 250,000 clones, more than 70% observed once, and the top ten hold roughly 5.2%. This TCR was recovered from a woman in her twenties or thirties who had recovered from COVID-19. The sample was PBMCs or T cells enriched from blood (not recorded which). V gene TRBV2 combines with J gene TRBJ2-1, with 10 bases lining up with TRBD1. The CDR3 sequence is CASSFDRGLYNEQFF. CDR3 nucleotide sequence: TGTGCCAGCAGTTTTGACAGGGGGCTGTACAATGAGCAGTTCTTC.